This entry lists 14 T cell receptor beta chains sequenced from one sample in a study of blood T cell repertoires in COVID-19. TCRdb's table, derived via immunoSEQ multiplex PCR, lists solely in-frame clones and lacks some. This repertoire shows about 400,000 clones, over 75% found once; its top ten account for less than 2.5%. Sequenced sample: PBMCs or T cells enriched from blood (not recorded which). The receptors here all came from a man in his forties or fifties in a cohort exposed to, infected with or recovered from COVID-19 (not recorded which).

The CDR3 nucleotides are TGTGCCTGGAGTGTCACAGGGGGCCCCTCACCCCTCCACTTT. Its protein is CAWSVTGGPSPLHF. The rearrangement joins TRBV30 to TRBJ1-6, with 9 bases matching TRBD1. V shed 0 bases and J 10 bases; nucleotides not matched to a gene: 4. The CDR3 runs 14 residues. Germline CDR1 reads GTSNPN; CDR2 reads SVGIG (reference sequence).

The genes are TRBV19 and TRBJ2-7, with 8 bases that match TRBD1. With V trimmed by 0 bases and J by 6 bases, 4 bases remained unmatched. CDR1 and CDR2 (germline): LNHDA, SQIVND (reference sequence). The CDR3 has 14 amino acids. The CDR3 here is CASSIDQGQGEQYF. The CDR3 region has the DNA TGTGCCAGTAGTATAGATCAAGGACAGGGCGAGCAGTACTTC.

The DNA for the CDR3 is TGCAGCGTTAGGACATCTAACTATGGCTACACCTTC. It yields the protein CSVRTSNYGYTF. This chain connects TRBV29-1 to TRBJ1-2, with D perhaps TRBD1 (5 bases). Trimming removed 5 bases from V and 0 bases from J, with 7 bases in between. The CDR3 extends over 12 amino acids. CDR1 SQVTM and CDR2 ANQGSEA come from the germline V gene.

The chain carries TRBV7-7 and TRBJ2-2; TRBD1 matches at 7 bases. This CDR3 is 13 amino acids long. J lost 5 bases, V lost 5 bases, and 2 bases had no gene match. The V gene's germline CDR1 is SSHAT and CDR2 FNYEAQ (reference sequence). CDR3 DNA sequence: TGTGCCAGCAGCCTGGACAGGACCGGGGAGCTGTTTTTT. As protein: CASSLDRTGELFF.

This clone was detected only once. The V gene is TRBV27, the J gene TRBJ1-5; TRBD1 matches 7 bases. Unmatched junction bases numbered 8, after V lost 5 bases and J lost 7 bases. Germline CDR1 reads MNHEY; CDR2 reads SMNVEV (reference sequence). The CDR3 has 14 residues. The DNA of the CDR3 is TGTGCCAGCAGTCCACAGGGGAATGAGCAGCCCCAGCATTTT. This gives the protein CASSPQGNEQPQHF.

J is TRBJ1-2 and V is TRBV4-2; TRBD1 matches at 7 bases. The CDR3 has 14 amino acids. V lost 3 bases to trimming and J lost 6 bases; unmatched junction nucleotides: 7. From germline, CDR1 is LGHNA and CDR2 YNFKEQ. CDR3 sequence reads: CASSQGRGEDGYTF. The CDR3 DNA is TGTGCCAGCAGCCAGGGCAGGGGGGAGGATGGCTACACCTTC.

The rearrangement links TRBV7-2 to TRBJ1-6; D is uncertain. This CDR3 is 15 amino acids long. Germline V gene data show CDR1 as SGHTA and CDR2 as FQGNSA. Trimming pared 1 base from V and 10 bases from J, leaving 14 bases between. The DNA for the CDR3 is TGTGCCAGCAGCTTAGGGTACAGTTCGGAATCACCCCTCCACTTT. Its translation is CASSLGYSSESPLHF.

The chain employs TRBV7-9 and TRBJ2-3; D remains ambiguous. V shed 5 bases and J shed 6 bases, with 18 bases lying between them. CDR3 length: 15 residues. Germline values: CDR1 SEHNR, CDR2 FQNEAQ (reference sequence). The CDR3: CASSPLGLGTDTQYF. The CDR3 coding sequence is TGTGCCAGCAGCCCGCTGGGCTTGGGTACCGATACGCAGTATTTT. Together with reference TRBV7-9 and TRBJ2-3, the CDR3 gives the full variable domain: DTGVSQNPRHKITKRGQNVTFRCDPISEHNRLYWYRQTLGQGPEFLTYFQNEAQLEKSRLLSDRFSAERPKGSFSTLEIQRTEQGDSAMYLCASSPLGLGTDTQYFGPGTRLTVL.

There are a few counts of this clone. The chain links TRBV30 to TRBJ1-3, with TRBD1 matching 8 bases. The CDR3 is 14 amino acids. The trim removed 2 bases at V and 4 bases at J, leaving 4 bases unmatched. Per the germline V gene, CDR1 is GTSNPN and CDR2 is SVGIG (reference sequence). The CDR3 DNA sequence: TGTGCCTGGAGTTCACAGGGGGGAGGAAACACCATATATTTT. Its protein is CAWSSQGGGNTIYF. Full variable domain (rest looked up from reference TRBV30 and TRBJ1-3): SQTIHQWPATLVQPVGSPLSLECTVEGTSNPNLYWYRQAAGRGLQLLFYSVGIGQISSEVPQNLSASRPQDRQFILSSKKLLLSDSGFYLCAWSSQGGGNTIYFGEGSWLTVV.

This rearrangement joins TRBV14 to TRBJ2-1; 8 bases are a match to TRBD1. This CDR3 has 13 amino acids. CDR1 is SGHDN, CDR2 FVKESK, per germline. V gave up 4 bases and J gave up 7 bases; unmatched junction bases: 3. The CDR3 sequence: CASSPDRVNEQFF. As DNA, the CDR3 is TGTGCCAGCAGCCCGGACAGGGTTAATGAGCAGTTCTTC.

The CDR3 here is CAIRPEGYGYTF. DNA for the CDR3: TGTGCCATCAGACCGGAGGGCTATGGCTACACCTTC. The chain couples TRBV10-3 to TRBJ1-2; D is uncertain. The CDR3 consists of 12 residues. V was cut by 6 bases and J by 4 bases, with 9 bases left in between. Germline V gene lookup returns CDR1 ENHRY and CDR2 SYGVKD.

The genes are TRBV10-2 and TRBJ1-1, with D possibly TRBD1 on 5 matching bases. This CDR3 spans 16 amino acids. Trimming took off 6 bases at V and 0 bases at J, with 17 bases between the two ends. Germline CDR1 is WSHSY and CDR2 is SAAADI. The CDR3 DNA follows: TGCGCCAGCAGGGCACGATTTACAGGAGTGAACACTGAAGCTTTCTTT. Encoded protein: CASRARFTGVNTEAFF.

This chain joins TRBV6-6 and TRBJ1-5; D ambiguous. V shed 2 bases and J shed 2 bases, with 13 bases lying between them. Per the germline V gene, CDR1 is MNHNY and CDR2 is SVGAGI (reference sequence). The CDR3 is made up of 16 amino acids. The CDR3 DNA reads as TGTGCCAGCAGTTACGGCGACTCCTGGGGCAATCAGCCCCAGCATTTT. Residues: CASSYGDSWGNQPQHF.

The chain employs TRBV3-1 (or the pseudogene TRBV3-2) and TRBJ1-4; TRBD1 is a possible D gene (5 bases). The CDR3 has 16 residues. Trimming took 1 base from V and 4 from J, leaving 13 bases between them. The germline CDR1 and CDR2 sequences are LGHDT and YNNKEL (reference sequence). The DNA for the CDR3 is TGTGCCAGCAGCCAAGGGTCCGCGGGGGGTAATGAAAAACTGTTTTTT. It translates to CASSQGSAGGNEKLFF.